Here is one T cell receptor beta chain with its context. Its antigen remains unidentified. This sample is drawn from a study of cytomegalovirus exposure and HLA in healthy donors. Study outcomes and limitations: First-cohort TCR clusters were later found to tend to co-occur in the roughly 120 validation repertoires. Specificity for CMV antigens was confirmed in vitro for a few of the CMV-associated chains.

Some clones are missing from TCRdb's copy, which holds only in-frame ones; the method was immunoSEQ multiplex PCR. The sample holds 150,000 to 170,000 clones, about 86% seen once. The TCR originated in a human donor in good health. The sequenced material came from PBMCs.

The CDR3 DNA follows: TGCAGCGTCAAACAGCCTGGGCCCTCCTACGAGCAGTACTTC. It yields the protein CSVKQPGPSYEQYF. The chain uses TRBV29-1 and TRBJ2-7; D is undetermined. Trimming stripped 6 bases from V and 0 bases from J, with 15 bases between. The CDR3 is 14 residues long. Germline values: CDR1 SQVTM, CDR2 ANQGSEA.